The present entry profiles one T cell receptor (beta chain) with its context. The record originates from a study of blood T cell repertoires in COVID-19. Authors' analysis steps: For nucleated cells, counts were estimated from reference gene primer amplification. The data were produced by immunoSEQ multiplex PCR, yet TCRdb's version contains in-frame clones alone and is incomplete. The DNA was the basis for D and trimming; V, J and clone size are from that table. Here the sample spans around 300,000 clones, about 88% being singletons. The CDR3 contains 13 residues. Trimming left V 2 bases short and J 4 bases short, with 9 bases between. CDR1 SGHDT and CDR2 YYEEEE come from the germline V gene. Participant age was roughly 18 to 90 years, and participants resided in 25 or so US areas. Before being deemed recovered, Cohort 3 donors had two negative PCRs, clearance, or symptom resolution.

The sequenced material came from PBMCs or T cells enriched from blood (not recorded which). This chain uses TRBV5-6 with TRBJ2-5, with a weak D call TRBD2 (6 bases). The TCR originated in a woman in her fifties or sixties who had recovered from COVID-19. The CDR3 nucleotides read TGTGCCAGCAGCTTAGGCGGGGCAGAGACCCAGTACTTC. Translation: CASSLGGAETQYF.